This is a list of T cell receptor beta chains from one sample in a study of blood T cells in healthy people across ages. A single record per CDR3 protein comes from TCRdb applying MiXCR to the 5' RACE reads. The profile shows 1,500,000 or so distinct CDR3 sequences, 55% to 75% of them singletons. What was sequenced was blood. The receptors here all came from a man younger than 35 in good health. CDR3s include the opening cysteine and the closing phenylalanine or tryptophan. D genes are given only for firm matches. Only some rows state a clone size, as once, few, many or a class for expanded clones.

cdr3_aa	cdr3_nt	clone_size	cdr3_length	j_call	v_call	d_call
CAISEPLGPENIQYF	TGTGCCATCAGTGAGCCCCTGGGTCCCGAAAACATTCAGTACTTC	few	15	TRBJ2-4	TRBV10-3	.
CASSLGGANTGELFF	TGTGCCAGCAGCTTGGGCGGGGCCAACACCGGGGAGCTGTTTTTT	.	15	TRBJ2-2	TRBV7-9	.
CASSRQKGMNTEAFF	TGTGCCAGCAGTAGACAGAAGGGGATGAACACTGAAGCTTTCTTT	.	15	TRBJ1-1	TRBV6-1	.
CSAYGGRNEQFF	TGCAGTGCTTACGGGGGGAGAAATGAGCAGTTCTTC	.	12	TRBJ2-1	TRBV20-1	TRBD2
CSARDIAVGYEQYF	TGCAGTGCTAGAGATATTGCCGTGGGCTACGAGCAGTACTTC	.	14	TRBJ2-7	TRBV20-1	.
CASSSTSGAKTQYF	TGCGCCAGCAGCTCGACTAGCGGAGCCAAGACCCAGTACTTC	.	14	TRBJ2-5	TRBV5-1	TRBD2
CASRSEGVYTF	TGTGCCAGCAGGTCCGAGGGAGTCTACACCTTC	few	11	TRBJ1-2	TRBV12-3/TRBV12-4	.
CASSSHIGFSGANVLTF	TGTGCCAGCAGCTCCCATATAGGGTTCTCTGGGGCCAACGTCCTGACTTTC	.	17	TRBJ2-6	TRBV5-5	.
CASSPLGRNTEAFF	TGTGCCAGCTCACCACTGGGCAGAAACACTGAAGCTTTCTTT	.	14	TRBJ1-1	TRBV18	.
CASSFDPANEQFF	TGTGCCAGCAGCTTCGACCCCGCGAATGAGCAGTTCTTC	few	13	TRBJ2-1	TRBV11-2	.
CASRVIEQFF	TGTGCCAGCCGGGTAATTGAGCAGTTCTTC	.	10	TRBJ2-1	TRBV12-3/TRBV12-4	.
CASSFDPGNTIYF	TGTGCCAGCAGCTTCGATCCCGGAAACACCATATATTTT	.	13	TRBJ1-3	TRBV7-2	.
CASRAGPYGREQYF	TGTGCCAGCCGAGCGGGACCCTATGGAAGGGAGCAGTACTTC	.	14	TRBJ2-5	TRBV6-1	TRBD2
CASSETGQWETQYF	TGCGCCAGCAGTGAGACGGGACAGTGGGAGACCCAGTACTTC	.	14	TRBJ2-5	TRBV10-1	TRBD1
CASSRRIAGDYEQYF	TGCGCCAGCAGCCGGAGAATAGCGGGAGACTACGAGCAGTACTTC	few	15	TRBJ2-7	TRBV4-1	TRBD2
CASSAGPRSSYNEQFF	TGTGCCAGCAGCGCGGGACCCAGGAGCTCCTACAATGAGCAGTTCTTC	.	16	TRBJ2-1	TRBV5-6	.
CASSQEWAGANVLTF	TGCGCCAGCAGCCAAGAGTGGGCTGGGGCCAACGTCCTGACTTTC	.	15	TRBJ2-6	TRBV4-3	.
CASRAVGSEAFF	TGTGCCAGCAGAGCGGTGGGTTCTGAAGCTTTCTTT	.	12	TRBJ1-1	TRBV12-3/TRBV12-4	.
CASRRQASSYEQYF	TGTGCCAGCAGGCGACAGGCGAGCTCCTACGAGCAGTACTTC	.	14	TRBJ2-7	TRBV6-6	.
CAISEEGGSYEQYF	TGTGCCATCAGTGAAGAAGGGGGATCCTACGAGCAGTACTTC	.	14	TRBJ2-7	TRBV10-3	.
CAGIREPTDTQYF	TGTGCCGGGATCAGGGAGCCCACAGATACGCAGTATTTT	.	13	TRBJ2-3	TRBV7-9	.
CASSVASSGRINEQFF	TGTGCCAGCAGCGTAGCGAGTAGCGGGAGGATCAATGAGCAGTTCTTC	.	16	TRBJ2-1	TRBV9	TRBD2
CASSLYSLADSYNEQFF	TGTGCCAGCAGTTTATATTCCCTAGCGGACTCCTACAATGAGCAGTTCTTC	.	17	TRBJ2-1	TRBV27	TRBD2
CASSQDGRVIGEKLFF	TGCGCCAGCAGCCAAGATGGGAGGGTAATTGGTGAAAAACTGTTTTTT	many	16	TRBJ1-4	TRBV4-3	.